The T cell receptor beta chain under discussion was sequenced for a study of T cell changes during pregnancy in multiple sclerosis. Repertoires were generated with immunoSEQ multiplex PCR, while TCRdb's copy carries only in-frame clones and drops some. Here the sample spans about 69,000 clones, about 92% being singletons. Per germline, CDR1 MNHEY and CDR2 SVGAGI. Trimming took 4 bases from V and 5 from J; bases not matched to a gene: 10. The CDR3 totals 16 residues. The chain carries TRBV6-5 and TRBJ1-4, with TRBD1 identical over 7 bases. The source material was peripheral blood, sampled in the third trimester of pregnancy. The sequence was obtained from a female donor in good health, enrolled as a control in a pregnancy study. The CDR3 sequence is CASSSHRGGKNEKLFF. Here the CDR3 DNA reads TGTGCCAGCAGTTCCCACAGGGGCGGGAAGAATGAAAAACTGTTTTTT.